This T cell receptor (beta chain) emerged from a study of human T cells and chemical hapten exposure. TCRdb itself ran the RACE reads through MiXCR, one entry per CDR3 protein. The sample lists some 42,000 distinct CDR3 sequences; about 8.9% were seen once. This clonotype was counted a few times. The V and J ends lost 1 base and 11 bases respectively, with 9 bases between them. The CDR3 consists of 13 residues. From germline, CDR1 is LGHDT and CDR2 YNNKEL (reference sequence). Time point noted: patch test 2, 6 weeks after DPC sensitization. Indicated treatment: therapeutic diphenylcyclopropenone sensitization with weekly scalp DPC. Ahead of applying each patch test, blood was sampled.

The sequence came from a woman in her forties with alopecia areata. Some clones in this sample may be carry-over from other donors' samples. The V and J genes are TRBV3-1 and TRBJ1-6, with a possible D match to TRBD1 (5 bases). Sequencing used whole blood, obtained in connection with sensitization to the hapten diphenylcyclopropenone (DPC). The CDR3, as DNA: TGTGCCAGCAGCCAAGCCGACAGTGCACCCCTCCACTTT. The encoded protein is CASSQADSAPLHF.